Detailed here is one T cell receptor beta chain. Its antigen is as yet unknown. This record comes from a study of T cell clones after liver transplantation. At the level of the study: Post-transplant blood was tracked for graft-donor-reactive T cell clones identified in a pre-transplant mixed lymphocyte reaction. Findings and caveats of the study: Rather than being deleted, graft donor-reactive T cells may have moved into the graft. A significant post-transplant drop in circulating graft-donor-reactive CD4 TCRbeta sequences occurred in most of the 8 subjects.

The germline V gene has CDR1 SGHNT and CDR2 YENEEA. This CDR3 spans 13 amino acids. V lost 5 bases and J 5 bases, leaving 11 bases between the germline ends. TCRdb's table, derived via immunoSEQ multiplex PCR, lists solely in-frame clones and lacks some. Altogether 75,000 to 95,000 clones are present, less than 90% being singletons, with the ten largest covering less than 3.5%. The clonotype originates from a human patient who received a liver transplant. Some T cells could come from the graft donor. This sample comprised CD4+ T cells from blood, obtained at the 22-month timepoint. The V gene is TRBV11-3, the J gene TRBJ2-3; D is unclear. The CDR3 spells CASSAGPVDTQYF. CDR3 in DNA: TGTGCCAGCAGCGCCGGGCCTGTAGATACGCAGTATTTT.